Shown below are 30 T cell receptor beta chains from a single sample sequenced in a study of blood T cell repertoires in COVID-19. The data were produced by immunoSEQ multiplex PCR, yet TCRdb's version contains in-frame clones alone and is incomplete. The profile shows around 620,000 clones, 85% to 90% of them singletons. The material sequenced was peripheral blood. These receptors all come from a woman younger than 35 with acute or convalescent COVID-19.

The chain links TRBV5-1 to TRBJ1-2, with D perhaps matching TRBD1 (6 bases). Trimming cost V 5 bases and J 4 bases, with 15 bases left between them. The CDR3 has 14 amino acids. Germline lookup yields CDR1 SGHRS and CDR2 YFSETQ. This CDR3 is CASREPGQVYGYTF. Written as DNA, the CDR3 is TGCGCCAGCAGAGAGCCGGGACAAGTCTATGGCTACACCTTC.

The chain's CDR3 is CASSHRGLAGGETQYF. The CDR3, as DNA: TGTGCCAGCAGCCACCGCGGACTAGCGGGGGGAGAGACCCAGTACTTC. V and J are TRBV4-2 and TRBJ2-5; 14 bases align to TRBD2. The CDR3 totals 16 residues. V dropped 3 bases and J dropped 4; count of bases not matched to a gene: 4. The germline V gene has CDR1 LGHNA and CDR2 YNFKEQ.

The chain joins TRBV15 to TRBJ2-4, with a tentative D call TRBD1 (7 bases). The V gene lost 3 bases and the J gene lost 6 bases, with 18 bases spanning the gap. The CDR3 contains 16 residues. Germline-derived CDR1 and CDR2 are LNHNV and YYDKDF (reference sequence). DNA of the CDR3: TGTGCCACCAGCAGGGGTCTCCAGGGGGGCGTAAACATTCAGTACTTC. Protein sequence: CATSRGLQGGVNIQYF.

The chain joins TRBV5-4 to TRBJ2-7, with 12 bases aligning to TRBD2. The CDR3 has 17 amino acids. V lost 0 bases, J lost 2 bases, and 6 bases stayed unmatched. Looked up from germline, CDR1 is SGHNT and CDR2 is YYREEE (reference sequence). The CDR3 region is CASSLGVTSGSAYEQYF. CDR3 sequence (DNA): TGTGCCAGCAGCTTGGGGGTGACTAGCGGGAGCGCCTACGAGCAGTACTTC.

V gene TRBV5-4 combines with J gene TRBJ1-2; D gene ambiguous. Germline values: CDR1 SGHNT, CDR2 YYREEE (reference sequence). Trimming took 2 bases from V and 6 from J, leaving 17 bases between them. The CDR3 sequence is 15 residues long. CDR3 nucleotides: TGTGCCAGCAGCTTATTATTGACGAGACGGGATGGCTACACCTTC. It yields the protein CASSLLLTRRDGYTF.

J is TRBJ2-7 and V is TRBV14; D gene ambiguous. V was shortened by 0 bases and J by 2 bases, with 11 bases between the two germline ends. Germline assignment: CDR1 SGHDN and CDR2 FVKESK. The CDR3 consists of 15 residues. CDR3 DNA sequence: TGTGCCAGCAGCCAAGAAGGCGGCAGAACCTACGAGCAGTACTTC. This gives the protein CASSQEGGRTYEQYF.

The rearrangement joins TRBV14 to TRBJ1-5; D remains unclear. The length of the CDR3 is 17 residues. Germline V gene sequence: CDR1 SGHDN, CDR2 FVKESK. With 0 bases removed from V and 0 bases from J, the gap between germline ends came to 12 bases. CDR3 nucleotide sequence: TGTGCCAGCAGCCAAGAAATCCGGCAGGCTAGCAATCAGCCCCAGCATTTT. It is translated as CASSQEIRQASNQPQHF.

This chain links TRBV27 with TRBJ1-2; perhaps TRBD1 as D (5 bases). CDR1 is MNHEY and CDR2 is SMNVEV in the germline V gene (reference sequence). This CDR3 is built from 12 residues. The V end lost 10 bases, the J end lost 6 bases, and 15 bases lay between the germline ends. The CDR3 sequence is CATLWGGNGYTF. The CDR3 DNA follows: TGTGCCACATTGTGGGGGGGTAATGGCTACACCTTC.

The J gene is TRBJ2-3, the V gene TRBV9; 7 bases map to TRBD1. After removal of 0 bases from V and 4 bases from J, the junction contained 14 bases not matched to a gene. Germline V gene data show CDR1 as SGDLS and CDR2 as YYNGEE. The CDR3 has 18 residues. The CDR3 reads CASSVGQGVVASADTQYF. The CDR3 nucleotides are TGTGCCAGCAGCGTAGGACAGGGTGTTGTTGCGAGCGCAGATACGCAGTATTTT.

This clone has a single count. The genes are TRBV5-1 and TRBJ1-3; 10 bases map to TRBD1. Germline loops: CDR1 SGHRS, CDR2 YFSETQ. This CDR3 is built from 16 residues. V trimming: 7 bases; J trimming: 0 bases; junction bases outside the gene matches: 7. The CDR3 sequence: CASQTGGVSSGNTIYF. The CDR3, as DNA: TGCGCCAGCCAGACAGGGGGCGTAAGCTCTGGAAACACCATATATTTT.

In DNA form, the CDR3 reads TGTGCCTGGAGTGTCTCCCCCACAGATACGCAGTATTTT. It encodes CAWSVSPTDTQYF. This rearrangement joins TRBV30 to TRBJ2-3; unclear D gene. This CDR3 is 13 amino acids long. Trimming took 0 bases from V and 2 from J, leaving 6 bases between them. CDR1 and CDR2 (germline): GTSNPN, SVGIG (reference sequence). Combining the CDR3 with reference TRBV30 and TRBJ2-3 gives the whole variable domain SQTIHQWPATLVQPVGSPLSLECTVEGTSNPNLYWYRQAAGRGLQLLFYSVGIGQISSEVPQNLSASRPQDRQFILSSKKLLLSDSGFYLCAWSVSPTDTQYFGPGTRLTVL.

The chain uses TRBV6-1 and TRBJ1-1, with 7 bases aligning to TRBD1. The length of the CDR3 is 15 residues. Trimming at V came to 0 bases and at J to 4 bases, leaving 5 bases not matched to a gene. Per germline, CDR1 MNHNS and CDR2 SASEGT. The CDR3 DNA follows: TGTGCCAGCAGTGAAGCGAGACAGGGAGTCACTGAAGCTTTCTTT. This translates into CASSEARQGVTEAFF.

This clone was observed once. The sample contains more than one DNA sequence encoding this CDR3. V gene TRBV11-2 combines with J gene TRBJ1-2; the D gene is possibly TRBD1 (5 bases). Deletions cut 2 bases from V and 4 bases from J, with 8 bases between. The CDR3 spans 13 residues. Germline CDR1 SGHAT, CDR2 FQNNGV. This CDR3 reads CASSLTGSYGYTF. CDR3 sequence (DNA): TGTGCCAGCAGCTTAACAGGTTCCTATGGCTACACCTTC. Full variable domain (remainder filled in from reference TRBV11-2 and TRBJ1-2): EAGVAQSPRYKIIEKRQSVAFWCNPISGHATLYWYQQILGQGPKLLIQFQNNGVVDDSQLPKDRFSAERLKGVDSTLKIQPAKLEDSAVYLCASSLTGSYGYTFGSGTRLTVV.

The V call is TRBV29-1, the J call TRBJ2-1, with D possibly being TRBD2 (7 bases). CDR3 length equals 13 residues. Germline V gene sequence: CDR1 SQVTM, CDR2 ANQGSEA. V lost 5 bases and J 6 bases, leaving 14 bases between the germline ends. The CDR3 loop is CSVRRGAGNEQFF. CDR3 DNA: TGCAGCGTTCGACGGGGGGCGGGCAATGAGCAGTTCTTC.

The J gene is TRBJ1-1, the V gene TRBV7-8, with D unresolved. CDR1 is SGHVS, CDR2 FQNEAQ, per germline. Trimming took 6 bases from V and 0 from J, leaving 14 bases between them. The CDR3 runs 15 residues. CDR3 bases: TGTGCCAGCAGTCCTTCAGTTGACATGAACACTGAAGCTTTCTTT. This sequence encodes CASSPSVDMNTEAFF.

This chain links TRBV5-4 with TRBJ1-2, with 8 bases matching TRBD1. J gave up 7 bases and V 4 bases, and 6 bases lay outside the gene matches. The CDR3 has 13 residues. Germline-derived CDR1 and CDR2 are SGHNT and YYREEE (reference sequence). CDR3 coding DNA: TGTGCCAGCAGCGCCGCAGGGGGCCGTGGCTACACCTTC. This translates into CASSAAGGRGYTF. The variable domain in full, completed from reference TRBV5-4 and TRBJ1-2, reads ETGVTQSPTHLIKTRGQQVTLRCSSQSGHNTVSWYQQALGQGPQFIFQYYREEENGRGNFPPRFSGLQFPNYSSELNVNALELDDSALYLCASSAAGGRGYTFGSGTRLTVV.

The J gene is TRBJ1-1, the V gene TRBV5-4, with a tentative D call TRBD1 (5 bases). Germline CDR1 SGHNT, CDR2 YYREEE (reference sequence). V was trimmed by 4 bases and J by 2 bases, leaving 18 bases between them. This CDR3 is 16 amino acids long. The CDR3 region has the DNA TGTGCCAGCAGCGGGGACTCTGGACGGATTAACACTGAAGCTTTCTTT. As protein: CASSGDSGRINTEAFF.

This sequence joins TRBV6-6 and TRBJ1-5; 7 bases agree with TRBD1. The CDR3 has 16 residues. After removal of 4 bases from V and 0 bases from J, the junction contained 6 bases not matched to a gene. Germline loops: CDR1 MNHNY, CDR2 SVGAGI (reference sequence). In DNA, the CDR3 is TGTGCCAGCAGTTCGAAGGGACAGAATAGCAATCAGCCCCAGCATTTT. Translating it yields CASSSKGQNSNQPQHF.

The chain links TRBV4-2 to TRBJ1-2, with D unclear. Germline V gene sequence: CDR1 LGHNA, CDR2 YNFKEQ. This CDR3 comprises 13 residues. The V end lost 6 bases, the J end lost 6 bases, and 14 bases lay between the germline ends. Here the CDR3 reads CASSLGGNNGYTF. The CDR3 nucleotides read TGTGCCAGCAGTCTAGGAGGGAACAATGGCTACACCTTC.

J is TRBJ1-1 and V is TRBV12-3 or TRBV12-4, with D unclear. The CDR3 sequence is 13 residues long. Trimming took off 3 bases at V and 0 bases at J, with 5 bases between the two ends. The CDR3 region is CASSFLVNTEAFF. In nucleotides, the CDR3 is TGTGCCAGCAGTTTTCTCGTGAACACTGAAGCTTTCTTT.

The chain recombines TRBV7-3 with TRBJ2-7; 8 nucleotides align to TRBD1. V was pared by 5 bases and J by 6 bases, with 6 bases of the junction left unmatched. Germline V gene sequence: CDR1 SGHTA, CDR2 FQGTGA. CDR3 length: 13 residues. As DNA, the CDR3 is TGTGCCAGCAGCGCCCCGGGACAGGCCGAGCAGTACTTC. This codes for CASSAPGQAEQYF. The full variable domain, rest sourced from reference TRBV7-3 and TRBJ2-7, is GAGVSQTPSNKVTEKGKYVELRCDPISGHTALYWYRQSLGQGPEFLIYFQGTGAADDSGLPNDRFFAVRPEGSVSTLKIQRTERGDSAVYLCASSAPGQAEQYFGPGTRLTVT.

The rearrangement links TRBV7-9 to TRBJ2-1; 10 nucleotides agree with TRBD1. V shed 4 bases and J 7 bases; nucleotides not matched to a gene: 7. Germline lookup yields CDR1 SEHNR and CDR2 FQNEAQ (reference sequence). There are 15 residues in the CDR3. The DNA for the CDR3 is TGTGCCAGCAGCTACCGGGACAGGGGTTTGAATGAGCAGTTCTTC. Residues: CASSYRDRGLNEQFF.

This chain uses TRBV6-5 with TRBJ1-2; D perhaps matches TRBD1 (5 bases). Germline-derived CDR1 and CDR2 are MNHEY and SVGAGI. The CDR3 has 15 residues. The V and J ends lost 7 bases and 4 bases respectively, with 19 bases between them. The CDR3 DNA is TGTGCCAGCATCGAACGGGGACTCATACGCTATGGCTACACCTTC. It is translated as CASIERGLIRYGYTF.

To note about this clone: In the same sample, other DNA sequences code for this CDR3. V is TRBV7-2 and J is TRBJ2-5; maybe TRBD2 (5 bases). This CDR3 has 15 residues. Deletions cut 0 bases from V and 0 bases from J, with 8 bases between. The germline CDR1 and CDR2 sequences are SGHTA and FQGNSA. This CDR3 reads CASSLAGGYQETQYF. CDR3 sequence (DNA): TGTGCCAGCAGCTTAGCCGGCGGGTACCAAGAGACCCAGTACTTC.

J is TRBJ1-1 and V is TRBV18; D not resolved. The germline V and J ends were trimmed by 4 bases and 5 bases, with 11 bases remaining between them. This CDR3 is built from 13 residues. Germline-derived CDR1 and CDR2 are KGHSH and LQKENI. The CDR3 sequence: CASSRPQQTEAFF. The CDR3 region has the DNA TGTGCCAGCTCACGGCCACAGCAGACTGAAGCTTTCTTT.

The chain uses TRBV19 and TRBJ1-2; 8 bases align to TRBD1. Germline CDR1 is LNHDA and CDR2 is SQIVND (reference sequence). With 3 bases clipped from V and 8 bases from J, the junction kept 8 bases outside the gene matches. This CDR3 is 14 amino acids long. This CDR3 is CASSIGQGYGGYTF. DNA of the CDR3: TGTGCCAGTAGTATCGGACAGGGCTACGGGGGCTACACCTTC.

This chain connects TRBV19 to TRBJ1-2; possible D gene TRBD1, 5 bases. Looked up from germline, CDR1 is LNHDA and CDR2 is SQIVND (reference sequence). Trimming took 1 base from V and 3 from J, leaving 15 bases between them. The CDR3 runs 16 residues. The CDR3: CASSIALDMFYYGYTF. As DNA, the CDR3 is TGTGCCAGTAGTATAGCCCTGGACATGTTTTACTATGGCTACACCTTC. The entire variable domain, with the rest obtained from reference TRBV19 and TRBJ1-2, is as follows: DGGITQSPKYLFRKEGQNVTLSCEQNLNHDAMYWYRQDPGQGLRLIYYSQIVNDFQKGDIAEGYSVSREKKESFPLTVTSAQKNPTAFYLCASSIALDMFYYGYTFGSGTRLTVV.

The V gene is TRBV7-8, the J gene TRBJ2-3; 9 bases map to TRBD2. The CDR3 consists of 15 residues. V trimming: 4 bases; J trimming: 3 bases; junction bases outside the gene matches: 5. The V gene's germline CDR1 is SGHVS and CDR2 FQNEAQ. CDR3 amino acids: CASSYRLAETDTQYF. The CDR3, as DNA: TGTGCCAGCAGCTATAGACTAGCGGAGACAGATACGCAGTATTTT.

CDR3 in amino acids: CASSEGGFSATEAFF. In DNA form, the CDR3 reads TGTGCCAGCAGTGAAGGAGGTTTCTCGGCCACTGAAGCTTTCTTT. The rearrangement uses TRBV2 and TRBJ1-1; no clear D. The ends were cut back, 1 base at V and 4 bases at J, with 13 bases in the middle. CDR1 and CDR2 (germline): SNHLY, FYNNEI. This CDR3 spans 15 amino acids.

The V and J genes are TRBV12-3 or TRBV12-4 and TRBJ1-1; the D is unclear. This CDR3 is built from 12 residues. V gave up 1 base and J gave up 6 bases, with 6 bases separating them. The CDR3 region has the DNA TGTGCCAGCAGTTTAGTAGCGGCTGAAGCTTTCTTT. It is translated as CASSLVAAEAFF.